A single sample gave rise to the 5 T cell receptor beta chains below, sequenced in a study of neoadjuvant anti-PD-1 for oral cavity cancer. Sequencing was performed with immunoSEQ multiplex PCR; in TCRdb, only in-frame clones are kept and a portion is missing. The sample yields about 12,000 clones, around 71% seen once. This sample's time point: after neoadjuvant nivolumab, at surgical resection. Sample: PBMCs, taken after nivolumab (anti-PD-1) treatment. The receptors were gathered from a person aged 40 to 85 with oral cavity squamous cell carcinoma.

The rearrangement links TRBV4-1 to TRBJ1-3; D is possibly TRBD1 (6 bases). The V gene's germline CDR1 is MGHRA and CDR2 YSYEKL. The CDR3 runs 17 residues. V lost 1 base, J lost 0 bases, and 13 bases lay in between. CDR3 sequence reads: CASSQVYGGISGNTIYF. Here the CDR3 DNA reads TGCGCCAGCAGCCAAGTCTATGGGGGCATCTCTGGAAACACCATATATTTT.

The J gene is TRBJ2-2, the V gene TRBV9; TRBD1 might be the D (5 bases). Deletions cut 0 bases from V and 9 bases from J, with 15 bases between. This CDR3 has 15 amino acids. Germline V gives CDR1 SGDLS, CDR2 YYNGEE. The CDR3 nucleotides read TGTGCCAGCAGCGTAGCTAGTAGCTGGGGCCGGGAGCTGTTTTTT. As protein: CASSVASSWGRELFF.

The chain joins TRBV30 to TRBJ2-1, with 8 bases aligning to TRBD2. Germline assignment: CDR1 GTSNPN and CDR2 SVGIG (reference sequence). The CDR3 covers 11 residues. Here the CDR3 DNA reads TGTTCGAGCGGGAGTATCAATGAGCAGTTCTTC. It is translated as CSSGSINEQFF.

The CDR3 here is CASSLVQGTGELFF. DNA of the CDR3: TGCGCCAGCAGCTTGGTACAGGGGACCGGGGAGCTGTTTTTT. The genes are TRBV5-1 and TRBJ2-2; 7 positions agree with TRBD1. The junction had 1 base not matched to a gene; V was cut back by 0 bases and J by 5 bases. Looked up from germline, CDR1 is SGHRS and CDR2 is YFSETQ. The CDR3 extends over 14 amino acids.

The CDR3 spells CAWSVEARYEQYF. DNA of the CDR3: TGTGCCTGGAGTGTAGAAGCCCGGTACGAGCAGTACTTC. The chain combines TRBV30 with TRBJ2-7; no clear D. The CDR3 runs 13 residues. The germline gives CDR1 GTSNPN, CDR2 SVGIG (reference sequence). The ends were cut back, 0 bases at V and 4 bases at J, with 10 bases in the middle.